This T cell receptor (beta chain) appears in the sequencing data of a study of T cell repertoires in ileal Crohn's disease. Whole-study context: From the surgical specimen's inflamed ileum, biopsies were taken as M0.

Time point: inflamed ileum from the surgical specimen. On this clone: Its antigen is not identified.

There are 15 residues in the CDR3. Trimming removed 0 bases from V and 8 bases from J, with 13 bases in between. In germline, CDR1 is MNHEY, CDR2 SVGAGI. Study-level results: Endoscopic recurrence occurred in every patient whose clonality exceeded 26.8%.

Sequencing was performed with immunoSEQ multiplex PCR; in TCRdb, only in-frame clones are kept and a portion is missing. The table records about 16,000 clones, around 90% of them present only once. Input material: ileal tissue. V usage is TRBV6-5 and J usage is TRBJ1-4; D might be TRBD1 (5 bases). The clonotype was recovered from an adult with Crohn's disease. The CDR3 protein is CASSYSWQGGEKLFF. Here the CDR3 DNA reads TGTGCCAGCAGTTACTCTTGGCAGGGTGGAGAAAAACTGTTTTTT.